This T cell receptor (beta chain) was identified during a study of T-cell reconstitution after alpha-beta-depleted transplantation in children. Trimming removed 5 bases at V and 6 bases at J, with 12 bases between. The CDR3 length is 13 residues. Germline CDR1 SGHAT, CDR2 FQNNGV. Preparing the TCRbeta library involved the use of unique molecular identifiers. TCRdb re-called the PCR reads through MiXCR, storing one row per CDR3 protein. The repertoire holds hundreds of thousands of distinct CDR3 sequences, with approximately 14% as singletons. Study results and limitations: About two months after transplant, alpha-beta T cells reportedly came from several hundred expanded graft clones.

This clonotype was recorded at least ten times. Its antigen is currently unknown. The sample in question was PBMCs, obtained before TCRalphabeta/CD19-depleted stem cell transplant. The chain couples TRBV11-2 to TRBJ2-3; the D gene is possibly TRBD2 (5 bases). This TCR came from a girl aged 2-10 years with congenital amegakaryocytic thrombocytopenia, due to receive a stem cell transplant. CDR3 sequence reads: CASSGRRVDTQYF. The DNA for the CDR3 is TGTGCCAGCAGCGGGAGAAGGGTGGATACGCAGTATTTT.